This T cell receptor beta chain was retrieved from a study of blood T cell repertoires in COVID-19. Study-level information: The cDNA or gDNA used as material had been derived from T cells, B-cell-depleted T cells, or PBMCs.

CDR1 is MDHEN and CDR2 is SYDVKM in the germline V gene. The CDR3 contains 18 residues. V trimming: 5 bases; J trimming: 3 bases; junction bases outside the gene matches: 15. Sequencing used immunoSEQ multiplex PCR; TCRdb keeps in-frame clones, though not all of them. The table shows 40,000 to 60,000 clones, with about 88% occurring only once. Input material: peripheral blood. The V and J genes are TRBV28 and TRBJ1-4, with 7 bases identical to TRBD1. The source of this sequence is a man aged 50-60 years with active COVID-19. The CDR3 nucleotides are TGTGCCAGCAGTCTGAAAGACAGCCCGGGACAGCCTAATGAAAAACTGTTTTTT. Protein product: CASSLKDSPGQPNEKLFF.